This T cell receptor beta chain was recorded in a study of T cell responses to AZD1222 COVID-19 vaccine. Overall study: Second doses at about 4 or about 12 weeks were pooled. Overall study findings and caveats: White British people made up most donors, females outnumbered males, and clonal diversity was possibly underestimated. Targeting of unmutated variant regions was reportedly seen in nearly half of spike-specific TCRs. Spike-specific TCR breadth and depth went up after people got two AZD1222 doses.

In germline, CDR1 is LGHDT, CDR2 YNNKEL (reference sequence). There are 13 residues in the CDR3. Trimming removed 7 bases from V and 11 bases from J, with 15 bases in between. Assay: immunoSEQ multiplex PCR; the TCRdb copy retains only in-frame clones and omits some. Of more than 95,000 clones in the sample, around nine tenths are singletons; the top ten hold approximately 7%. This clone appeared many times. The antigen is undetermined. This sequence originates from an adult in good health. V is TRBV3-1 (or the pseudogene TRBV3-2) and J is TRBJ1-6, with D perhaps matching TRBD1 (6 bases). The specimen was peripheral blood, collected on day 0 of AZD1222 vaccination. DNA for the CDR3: TGTGCCAGCACCTGGACAGAAGGTGCACCCCTCCACTTT. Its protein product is CASTWTEGAPLHF.